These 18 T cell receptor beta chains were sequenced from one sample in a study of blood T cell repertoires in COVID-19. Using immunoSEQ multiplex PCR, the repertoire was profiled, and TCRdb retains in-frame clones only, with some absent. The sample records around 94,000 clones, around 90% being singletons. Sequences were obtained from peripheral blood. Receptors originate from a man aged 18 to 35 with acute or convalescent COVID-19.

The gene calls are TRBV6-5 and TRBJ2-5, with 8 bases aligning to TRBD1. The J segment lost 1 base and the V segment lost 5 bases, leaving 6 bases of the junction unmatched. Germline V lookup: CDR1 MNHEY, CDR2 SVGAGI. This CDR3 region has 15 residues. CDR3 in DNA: TGTGCCAGCAGTCAGGGGGCAGCGGGCCAAGAGACCCAGTACTTC. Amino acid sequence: CASSQGAAGQETQYF.

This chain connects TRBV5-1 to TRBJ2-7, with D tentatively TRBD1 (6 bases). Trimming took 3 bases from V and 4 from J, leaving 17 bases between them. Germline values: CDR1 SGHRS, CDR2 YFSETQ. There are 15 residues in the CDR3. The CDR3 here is CASSSTPRGVYEQYF. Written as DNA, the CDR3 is TGCGCCAGCAGCTCAACCCCCAGGGGAGTGTACGAGCAGTACTTC.

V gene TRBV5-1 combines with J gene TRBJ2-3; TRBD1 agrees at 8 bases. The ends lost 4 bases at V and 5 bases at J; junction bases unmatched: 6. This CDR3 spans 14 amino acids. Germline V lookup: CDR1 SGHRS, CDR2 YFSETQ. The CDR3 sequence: CASSRGQDVDTQYF. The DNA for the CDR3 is TGCGCCAGCAGCCGGGGACAGGATGTAGATACGCAGTATTTT.

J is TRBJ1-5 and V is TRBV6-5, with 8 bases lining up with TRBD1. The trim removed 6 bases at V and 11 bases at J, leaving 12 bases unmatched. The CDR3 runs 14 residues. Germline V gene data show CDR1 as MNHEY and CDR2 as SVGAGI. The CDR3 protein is CASSTDRVSRAQHF. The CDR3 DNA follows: TGTGCCAGCAGCACGGACAGGGTCTCAAGAGCCCAGCATTTT.

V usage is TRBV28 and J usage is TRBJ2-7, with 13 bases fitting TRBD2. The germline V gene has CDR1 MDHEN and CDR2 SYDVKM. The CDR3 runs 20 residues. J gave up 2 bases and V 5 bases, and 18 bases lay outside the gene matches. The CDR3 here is CASSPRGTSGTGLSPYEQYF. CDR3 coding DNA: TGTGCCAGCAGTCCGCGGGGGACTAGCGGGACTGGCTTGTCCCCCTACGAGCAGTACTTC.

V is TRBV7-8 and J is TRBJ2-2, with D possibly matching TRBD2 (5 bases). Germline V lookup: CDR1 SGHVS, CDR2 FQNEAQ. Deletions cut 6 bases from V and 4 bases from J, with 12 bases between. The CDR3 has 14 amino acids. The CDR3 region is CASSLLRGTGELFF. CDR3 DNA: TGTGCCAGCAGTCTCCTCCGGGGCACCGGGGAGCTGTTTTTT. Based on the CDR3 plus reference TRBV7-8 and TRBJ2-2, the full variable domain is GAGVSQSPRYKVAKRGQDVALRCDPISGHVSLFWYQQALGQGPEFLTYFQNEAQLDKSGLPSDRFFAERPEGSVSTLKIQRTQQEDSAVYLCASSLLRGTGELFFGEGSRLTVL.

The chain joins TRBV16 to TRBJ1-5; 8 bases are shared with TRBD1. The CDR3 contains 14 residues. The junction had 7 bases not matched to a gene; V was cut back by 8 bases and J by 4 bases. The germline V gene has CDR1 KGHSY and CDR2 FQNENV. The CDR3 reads CASYPGGANQPQHF. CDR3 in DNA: TGTGCCAGCTATCCAGGGGGCGCAAATCAGCCCCAGCATTTT.

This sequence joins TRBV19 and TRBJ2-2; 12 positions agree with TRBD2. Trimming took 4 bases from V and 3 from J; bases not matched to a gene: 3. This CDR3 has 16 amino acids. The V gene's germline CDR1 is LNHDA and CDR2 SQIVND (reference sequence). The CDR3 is CASSRLAGGYTGELFF. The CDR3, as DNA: TGTGCCAGTAGTAGGCTAGCGGGGGGGTACACCGGGGAGCTGTTTTTT. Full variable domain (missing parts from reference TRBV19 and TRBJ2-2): DGGITQSPKYLFRKEGQNVTLSCEQNLNHDAMYWYRQDPGQGLRLIYYSQIVNDFQKGDIAEGYSVSREKKESFPLTVTSAQKNPTAFYLCASSRLAGGYTGELFFGEGSRLTVL.

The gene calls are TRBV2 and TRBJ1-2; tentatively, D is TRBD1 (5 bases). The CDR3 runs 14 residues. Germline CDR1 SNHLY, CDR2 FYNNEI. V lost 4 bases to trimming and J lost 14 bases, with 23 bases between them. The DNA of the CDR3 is TGTGCCAGCAGTGTCGATTGGCAGGGTCATTCGGGTACCTTC. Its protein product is CASSVDWQGHSGTF.

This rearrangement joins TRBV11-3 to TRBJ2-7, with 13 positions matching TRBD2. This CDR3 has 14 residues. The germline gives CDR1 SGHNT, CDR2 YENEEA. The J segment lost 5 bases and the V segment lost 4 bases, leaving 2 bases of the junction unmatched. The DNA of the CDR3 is TGTGCCAGCAGCTGGACTAGCGGGAGAAACGAGCAGTACTTC. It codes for CASSWTSGRNEQYF.

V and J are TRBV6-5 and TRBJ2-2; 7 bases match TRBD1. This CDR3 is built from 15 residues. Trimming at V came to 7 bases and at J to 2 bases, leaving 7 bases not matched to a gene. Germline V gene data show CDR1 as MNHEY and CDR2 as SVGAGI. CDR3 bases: TGTGCCAGCATCGTAGACAGGGCCAACACCGGGGAGCTGTTTTTT. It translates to CASIVDRANTGELFF.

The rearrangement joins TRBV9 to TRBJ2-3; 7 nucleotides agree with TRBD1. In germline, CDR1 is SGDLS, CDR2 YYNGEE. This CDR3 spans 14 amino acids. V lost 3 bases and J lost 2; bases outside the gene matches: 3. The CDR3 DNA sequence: TGTGCCAGCAGCGAGGGACAGTCCACAGATACGCAGTATTTT. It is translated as CASSEGQSTDTQYF.

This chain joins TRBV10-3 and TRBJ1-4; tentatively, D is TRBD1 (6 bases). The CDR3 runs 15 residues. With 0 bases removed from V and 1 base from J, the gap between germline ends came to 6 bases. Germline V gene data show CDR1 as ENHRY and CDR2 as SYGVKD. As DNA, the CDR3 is TGTGCCATCAGTGAGTCCAGGGGAACTAATGAAAAACTGTTTTTT. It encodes CAISESRGTNEKLFF.

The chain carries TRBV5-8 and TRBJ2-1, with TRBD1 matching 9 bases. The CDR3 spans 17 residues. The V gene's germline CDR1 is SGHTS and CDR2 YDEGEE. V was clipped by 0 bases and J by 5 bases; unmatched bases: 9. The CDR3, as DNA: TGTGCCAGCAGCTTGGGGCCCCGACAGGGGGGGCACAATGAGCAGTTCTTC. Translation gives CASSLGPRQGGHNEQFF.

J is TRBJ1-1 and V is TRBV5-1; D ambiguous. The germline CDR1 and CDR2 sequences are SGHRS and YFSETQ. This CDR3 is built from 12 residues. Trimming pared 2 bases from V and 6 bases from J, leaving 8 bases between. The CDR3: CASSLGLSEAFF. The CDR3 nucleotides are TGCGCCAGCAGCTTAGGACTATCTGAAGCTTTCTTT.

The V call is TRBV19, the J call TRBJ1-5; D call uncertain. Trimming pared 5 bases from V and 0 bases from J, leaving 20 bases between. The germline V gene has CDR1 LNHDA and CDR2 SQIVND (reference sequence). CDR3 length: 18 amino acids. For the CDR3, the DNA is TGTGCCAGTAGTCGTCACACTCCCCGTAGCCTTAGCAATCAGCCCCAGCATTTT. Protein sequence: CASSRHTPRSLSNQPQHF.

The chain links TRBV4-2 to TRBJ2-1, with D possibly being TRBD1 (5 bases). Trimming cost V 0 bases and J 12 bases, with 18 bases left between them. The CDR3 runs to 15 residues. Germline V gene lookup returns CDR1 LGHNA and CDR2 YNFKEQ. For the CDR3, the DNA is TGTGCCAGCAGCCAAGAAGGGGCGTCTATAGGGGTGCAGTTCTTC. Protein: CASSQEGASIGVQFF.

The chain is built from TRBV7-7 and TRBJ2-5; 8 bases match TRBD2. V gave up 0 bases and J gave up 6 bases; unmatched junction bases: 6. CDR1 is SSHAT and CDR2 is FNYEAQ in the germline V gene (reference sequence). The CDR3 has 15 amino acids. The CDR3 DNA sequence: TGTGCCAGCAGCTTAGCGCCGGGGGGGCCGCAGACCCAGTACTTC. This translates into CASSLAPGGPQTQYF. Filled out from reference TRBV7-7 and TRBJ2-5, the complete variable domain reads GAGVSQSPRYKVTKRGQDVTLRCDPISSHATLYWYQQALGQGPEFLTYFNYEAQPDKSGLPSDRFSAERPEGSISTLTIQRTEQRDSAMYRCASSLAPGGPQTQYFGPGTRLLVL.